This TCR beta chain comes out of a study of blood T cell repertoires in COVID-19. Germline V lookup: CDR1 SGHDN, CDR2 FVKESK. This CDR3 has 15 residues. J lost 8 bases, V lost 2 bases, and 11 bases had no gene match. Measured with immunoSEQ multiplex PCR; TCRdb has only the in-frame clones, and not every one. Of about 410,000 clones listed, 75% to 90% are singletons. Sequenced material: peripheral blood. The chain employs TRBV14 and TRBJ1-2; 7 nucleotides line up with TRBD1. This TCR came from a woman in her thirties with active or convalescent COVID-19. The CDR3 protein is CASSQMTGILRGYTF. The CDR3 nucleotides read TGTGCCAGCAGCCAAATGACAGGGATCCTTCGGGGCTACACCTTC. Full variable domain (outside the CDR3, taken from reference TRBV14 and TRBJ1-2): EAGVTQFPSHSVIEKGQTVTLRCDPISGHDNLYWYRRVMGKEIKFLLHFVKESKQDESGMPNNRFLAERTGGTYSTLKVQPAELEDSGVYFCASSQMTGILRGYTFGSGTRLTVV.